The clone carrying this T cell receptor (beta chain) was found a few times. Trimming cost V 5 bases and J 4 bases, with 12 bases left between them. Germline CDR1 is LNHDA and CDR2 is SQIVND (reference sequence). The CDR3 covers 13 residues. The sample originates from a study of CD4 T cells in relation to SARS-CoV-2 and coronaviruses. TCRdb's table, derived via immunoSEQ multiplex PCR, lists solely in-frame clones and lacks some. The sample holds around 69,000 clones, approximately 94% seen once. The unexposed donors gave CD4+ T cells in about 2011-2019, prior to COVID-19. The sequence was obtained from a human donor in good health. Specimen: naive CD4+ T cells from PBMCs. Regarding subset: naive CD4+ T cells isolated by negative enrichment. The V and J genes are TRBV19 and TRBJ2-7; tentatively, D is TRBD2 (5 bases). The chain's CDR3 is CASSSSRGYEQYF. The CDR3 DNA reads TGTGCCAGTAGTTCTTCACGGGGTTACGAGCAGTACTTC.